This TCR beta chain was profiled in a study of blood T cells in healthy people across ages (dated by TCRdb to 2014 to 2015). About the full investigation: In model experiments, template switching captured roughly one uniquely barcoded TCR beta cDNA molecule for every two T cells. Four age groups were formed from the donors: young (average approximately 16 years), middle-aged (roughly 38), aged (about 62) and long-lived (82). For two donors (one aged 18 to 29 and one aged 80 or older), the study analyzed two additional independent replicas of 1 million unique cDNA reads from the same blood draw. To track age-related changes in TCR beta repertoire diversity, the study relied on deep sequencing normalized with unique cDNA molecular identifiers.

The roughly 39 donors, aged roughly 6 to 95 years, were systemically healthy Caucasian individuals from Russia. Roughly 10 milliliters of peripheral blood were drawn from each donor into EDTA-treated Vacutainer tubes. PBMCs were isolated by Ficoll-Paque density-gradient centrifugation, with at least 7 million obtained per sample. Total RNA, at least 6 micrograms per sample, was extracted from PBMCs with Trizol reagent. For every donor, flow cytometry on a PBMC aliquot measured the percentage of naive CD45RAhigh/CD27high T cells. Study-wide findings and limitations: Compared with the aged group, the long-lived group had more naive CD4+ T cells, fewer expanded clones and increased TCR diversity, a pattern suggesting age selection. Estimates of total diversity based on one million sequenced T cells were considered lower bounds and underestimates. Because profiling used bulk unsorted PBMCs, naive and antigen-experienced compartments could not be compared conclusively. A strong correlation was found between observed TCR beta diversity and the percentage of naive T cells measured by flow cytometry. As age increased, observed TCR beta diversity per million T cells dropped in a roughly linear way, and a significant reduction was already evident by age 40. Because the CMV infection status of the donors was unknown, age-related changes in expanded clonotypes may potentially have been confounded.

This clonotype was seen repeatedly, ten times or more. The target of this receptor is not known. No clone much larger than this one lies a single base away; base qualities are absent. Libraries were constructed by 5' RACE. The run used an Illumina HiSeq 2500. A second PCR of roughly 6 to 12 cycles was performed with a sample-barcoded 5' primer and a J-beta primer mix. A template-switch 5' adaptor carrying 12 random nucleotides introduced a unique molecular identifier onto each TCR beta cDNA molecule. Each sample yielded at least 2.5 million CDR3-containing paired-end reads. All of the RNA was converted into first-strand cDNA using the Mint cDNA synthesis kit, with a TRBC-specific oligonucleotide serving as the primer. Following uracil-DNA glycosylase treatment, all cDNA underwent a first 18-cycle PCR with the universal primers M1SS and BC2_uni_R. Turning to the authors' computational methods: Normalization of each sample was performed by random selection of 1 million high-quality reads, each carrying a distinct molecular identifier. Reads with shared molecular identifiers were discarded instead of being binned into consensus sequences. CDR3 identification, clonotype clustering and error correction used MiTCR with a Q25 quality threshold and the strictest error-elimination algorithm. Lower-bound total TCR beta diversity was estimated with a nonparametric unseen species model using Euler transformation. TCRdb reprocessed the public reads (quality trimming at Q25 with fastp, clone calling with MiXCR) and kept in-frame beta chains. Under each unique CDR3 protein, matching rows form one entry showing the most common genes and DNA. TCRdb's processing, not the authors' own work, is the source of the V and J calls. The sample table shows about 930,000 distinct CDR3 sequences, and roughly 29% are seen once. The ten most abundant clones make up roughly 10% of the sample.

This same sample was also taken into another study, of T cells of mothers and their children. Reported in the second study: Nine systemically healthy Caucasian individuals served as donors, namely three mothers together with their six children. cDNA synthesis consumed the entire amount of extracted RNA, loaded at around 1.4 ug RNA in each 15 ul reaction. In the second PCR, the M1S primer introduced both the sample barcodes and 2-4 random nucleotides. Over 8.5 million TCR beta CDR3 reads were obtained for each mother, and around 2.7 million reads were obtained for each child. Thymic selection similarly shapes TCR recombination output in related and unrelated pairs, with minor effect from inherited differences. Normalized repertoire overlap was always found to be slightly, but never significantly, higher in related mother-child pairs than in unrelated mother-child pairs. Persistent microchimeric T cell clones were not detected, at a sensitivity of about 100 clones per million clonotypes. To look for features that set related mother-child pairs apart from unrelated individuals, the researchers ran deep NGS to compare the TCR beta repertoires of mothers and children. The mean age was around 40 +/- 4 years for the mothers and approximately 11 +/- 4 years for the children. After adapter ligation was performed with NEBNext reagents, the libraries were sequenced on an Illumina HiSeq 2000 with 100+100 nt paired-end reads. To prevent cross-contamination, the mother and child libraries were prepared one month apart and sequenced in separate runs. Each donor had between roughly 450,000 and 2,100,000 distinct TCR beta clonotypes identified. Naive TCR beta clonotypes were estimated from low-frequency clonotypes matched to each donor's FACS-determined naive share, without sorting.

Specimen: blood. This TCR came from a woman between 40 and 50 years old in good health.

CDR3 reads: CASSLAGPYNEQFF. The DNA sequence reads TGTGCCAGCAGCTTAGCGGGACCCTACAATGAGCAGTTCTTC. The sequence joins TRBV27 to TRBJ2-1; the central 8 bases match TRBD2. Clipping removes 6 bases from V and 2 bases from J, with 3 as the unmatched junction base count. The CDR3 runs 14 residues from the cysteine to the phenylalanine. The sequence is cut down to CDR3 DNA, 42 bases in frame from base 1. CDR1 and CDR2 are read off the germline V gene (reference sequence) as MNHEY and SMNVEV.